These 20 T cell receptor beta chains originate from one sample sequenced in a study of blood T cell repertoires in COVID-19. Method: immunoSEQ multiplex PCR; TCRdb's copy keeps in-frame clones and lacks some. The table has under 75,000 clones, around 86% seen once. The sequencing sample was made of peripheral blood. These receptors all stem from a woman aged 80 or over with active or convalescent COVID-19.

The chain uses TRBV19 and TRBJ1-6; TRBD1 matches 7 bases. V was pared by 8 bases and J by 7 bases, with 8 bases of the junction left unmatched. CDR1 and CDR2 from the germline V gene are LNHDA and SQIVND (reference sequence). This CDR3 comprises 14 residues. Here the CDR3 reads CASGSTGSNSPLHF. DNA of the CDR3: TGTGCCAGTGGATCGACAGGGTCAAATTCACCCCTCCACTTT.

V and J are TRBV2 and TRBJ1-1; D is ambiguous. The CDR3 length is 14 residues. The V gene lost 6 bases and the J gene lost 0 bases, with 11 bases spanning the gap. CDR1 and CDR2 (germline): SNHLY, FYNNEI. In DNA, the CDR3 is TGTGCCAGCAGGGTCAGGTTCATGAACACTGAAGCTTTCTTT. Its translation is CASRVRFMNTEAFF.

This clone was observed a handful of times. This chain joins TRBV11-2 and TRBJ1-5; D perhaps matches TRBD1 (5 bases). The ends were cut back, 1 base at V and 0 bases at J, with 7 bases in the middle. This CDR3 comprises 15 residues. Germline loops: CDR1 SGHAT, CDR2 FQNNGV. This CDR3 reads CASSLGDFSNQPQHF. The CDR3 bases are TGTGCCAGCAGCTTAGGGGACTTTAGCAATCAGCCCCAGCATTTT.

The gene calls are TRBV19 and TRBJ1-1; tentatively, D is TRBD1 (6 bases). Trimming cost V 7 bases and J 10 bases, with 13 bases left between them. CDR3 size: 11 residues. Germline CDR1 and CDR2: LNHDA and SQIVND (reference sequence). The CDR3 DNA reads TGTGCCAGTACCCACTTCAGGGGAGCTTTCTTT. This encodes CASTHFRGAFF. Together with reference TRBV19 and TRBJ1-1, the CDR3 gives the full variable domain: DGGITQSPKYLFRKEGQNVTLSCEQNLNHDAMYWYRQDPGQGLRLIYYSQIVNDFQKGDIAEGYSVSREKKESFPLTVTSAQKNPTAFYLCASTHFRGAFFGQGTRLTVV.

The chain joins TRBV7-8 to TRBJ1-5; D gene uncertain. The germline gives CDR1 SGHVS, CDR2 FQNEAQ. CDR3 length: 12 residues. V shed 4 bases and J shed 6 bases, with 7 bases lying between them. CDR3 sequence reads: CASSSRGQPQHF. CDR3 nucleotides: TGTGCCAGCAGCTCCCGGGGTCAGCCCCAGCATTTT.

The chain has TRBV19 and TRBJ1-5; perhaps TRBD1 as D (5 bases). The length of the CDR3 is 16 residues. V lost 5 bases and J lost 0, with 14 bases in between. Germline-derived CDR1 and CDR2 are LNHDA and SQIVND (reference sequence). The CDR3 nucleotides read TGTGCCAGTAGTTCCTCGGGGGGATTTAGCAATCAGCCCCAGCATTTT. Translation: CASSSSGGFSNQPQHF.

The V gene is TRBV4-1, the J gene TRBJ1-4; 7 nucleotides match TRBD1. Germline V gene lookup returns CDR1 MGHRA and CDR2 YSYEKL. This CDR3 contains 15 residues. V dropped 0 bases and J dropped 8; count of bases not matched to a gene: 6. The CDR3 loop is CASSQEQGMREKLFF. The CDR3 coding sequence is TGCGCCAGCAGCCAAGAACAGGGGATGCGGGAAAAACTGTTTTTT.

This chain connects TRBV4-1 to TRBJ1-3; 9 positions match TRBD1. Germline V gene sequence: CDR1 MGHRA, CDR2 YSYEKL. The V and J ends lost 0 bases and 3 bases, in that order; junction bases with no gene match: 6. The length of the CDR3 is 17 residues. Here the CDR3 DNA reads TGCGCCAGCAGCCAAGATTACGGGACAGGGCTTGGAAACACCATATATTTT. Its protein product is CASSQDYGTGLGNTIYF.

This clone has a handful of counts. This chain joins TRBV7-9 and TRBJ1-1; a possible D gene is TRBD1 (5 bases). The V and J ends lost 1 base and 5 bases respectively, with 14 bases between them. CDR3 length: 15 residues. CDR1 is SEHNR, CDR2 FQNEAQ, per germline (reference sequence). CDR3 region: CASSLGGGRRTEAFF. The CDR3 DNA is TGTGCCAGCAGCTTAGGCGGGGGAAGGAGGACTGAAGCTTTCTTT.

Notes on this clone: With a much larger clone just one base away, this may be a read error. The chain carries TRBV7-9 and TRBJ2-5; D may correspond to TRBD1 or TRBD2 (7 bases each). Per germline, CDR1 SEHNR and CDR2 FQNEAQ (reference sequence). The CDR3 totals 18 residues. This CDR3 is CACRGTWGGPRHGETQYF. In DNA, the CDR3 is TGTGCCTGCAGGGGGACTTGGGGGGGCCCCCGCCACGGAGAGACCCAGTACTTC. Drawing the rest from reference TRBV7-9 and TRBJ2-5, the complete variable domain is DTGVSQNPRHKITKRGQNVTFRCDPISEHNRLYWYRQTLGQGPEFLTYFQNEAQLEKSRLLSDRFSAERPKGSFSTLEIQRTEQGDSAMYLCACRGTWGGPRHGETQYFGPGTRLLVL.

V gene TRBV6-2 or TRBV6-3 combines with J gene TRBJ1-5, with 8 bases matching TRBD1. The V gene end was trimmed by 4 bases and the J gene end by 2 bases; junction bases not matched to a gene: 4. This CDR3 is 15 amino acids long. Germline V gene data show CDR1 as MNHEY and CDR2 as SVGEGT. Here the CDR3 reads CASSFSDRGNQPQHF. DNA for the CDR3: TGTGCCAGCAGTTTCTCGGACAGGGGCAATCAGCCCCAGCATTTT.

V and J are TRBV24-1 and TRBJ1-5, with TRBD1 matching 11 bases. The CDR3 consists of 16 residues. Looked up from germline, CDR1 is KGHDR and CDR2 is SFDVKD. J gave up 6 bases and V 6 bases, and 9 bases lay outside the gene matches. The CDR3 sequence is CATSPAGQGAAQPQHF. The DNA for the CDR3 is TGTGCCACCAGTCCAGCAGGACAGGGGGCTGCTCAGCCCCAGCATTTT.

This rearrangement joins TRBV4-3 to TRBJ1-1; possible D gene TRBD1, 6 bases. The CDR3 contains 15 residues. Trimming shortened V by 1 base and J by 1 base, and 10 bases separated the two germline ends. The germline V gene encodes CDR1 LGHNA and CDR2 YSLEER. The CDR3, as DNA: TGCGCCAGCAGCCAAGCTGCGACAGGGAACACTGAAGCTTTCTTT. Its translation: CASSQAATGNTEAFF.

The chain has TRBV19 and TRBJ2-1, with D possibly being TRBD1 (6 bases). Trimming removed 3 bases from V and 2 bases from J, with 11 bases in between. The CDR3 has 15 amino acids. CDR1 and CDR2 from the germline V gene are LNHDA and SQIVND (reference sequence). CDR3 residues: CASSIQGTTYNEQFF. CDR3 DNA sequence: TGTGCCAGTAGTATTCAGGGGACCACCTACAATGAGCAGTTCTTC.

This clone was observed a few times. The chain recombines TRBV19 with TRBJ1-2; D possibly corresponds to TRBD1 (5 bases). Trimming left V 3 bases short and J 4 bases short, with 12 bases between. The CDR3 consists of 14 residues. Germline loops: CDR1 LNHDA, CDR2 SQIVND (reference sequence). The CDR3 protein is CASSIGQGTYGYTF. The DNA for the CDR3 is TGTGCCAGTAGTATTGGGCAGGGCACCTATGGCTACACCTTC.

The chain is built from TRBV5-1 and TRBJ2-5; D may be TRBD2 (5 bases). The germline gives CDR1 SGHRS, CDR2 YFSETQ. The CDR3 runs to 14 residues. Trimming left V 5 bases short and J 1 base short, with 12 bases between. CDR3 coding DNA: TGCGCCAGCAGGGAGGTGGGAATCCAAGAGACCCAGTACTTC. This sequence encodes CASREVGIQETQYF.

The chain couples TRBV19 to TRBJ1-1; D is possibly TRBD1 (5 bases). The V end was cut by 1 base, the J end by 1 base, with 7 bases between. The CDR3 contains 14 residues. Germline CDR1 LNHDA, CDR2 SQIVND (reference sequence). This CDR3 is CASSIVGQNTEAFF. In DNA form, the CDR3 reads TGTGCCAGTAGTATAGTGGGGCAGAACACTGAAGCTTTCTTT.

CDR3 sequence reads: CASSPWGAGGDGYTF. CDR3 sequence (DNA): TGTGCCAGCAGCCCCTGGGGAGCAGGGGGTGATGGCTACACCTTC. This chain joins TRBV9 and TRBJ1-2; 7 bases are a match to TRBD1. This CDR3 contains 15 residues. J gave up 6 bases and V 4 bases, and 12 bases lay outside the gene matches. Germline V gene sequence: CDR1 SGDLS, CDR2 YYNGEE. The whole variable domain, filled in from reference TRBV9 and TRBJ1-2, reads DSGVTQTPKHLITATGQRVTLRCSPRSGDLSVYWYQQSLDQGLQFLIQYYNGEERAKGNILERFSAQQFPDLHSELNLSSLELGDSALYFCASSPWGAGGDGYTFGSGTRLTVV.

DNA for the CDR3: TGTGCCAGCAGTTCCGGGGACAGGGGGTGGGACTACACCTTC. Amino acid sequence: CASSSGDRGWDYTF. This chain uses TRBV6-5 with TRBJ1-2; 11 positions agree with TRBD1. The CDR3 totals 14 residues. Per germline, CDR1 MNHEY and CDR2 SVGAGI. With 4 bases clipped from V and 10 bases from J, the junction kept 8 bases outside the gene matches.

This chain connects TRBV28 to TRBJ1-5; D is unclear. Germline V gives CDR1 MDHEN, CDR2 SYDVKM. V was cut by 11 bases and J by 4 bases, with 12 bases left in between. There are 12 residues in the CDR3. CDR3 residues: CAGSSGNQPQHF. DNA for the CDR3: TGTGCCGGTTCCTCGGGGAATCAGCCCCAGCATTTT. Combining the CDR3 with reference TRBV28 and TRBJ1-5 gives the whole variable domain DVKVTQSSRYLVKRTGEKVFLECVQDMDHENMFWYRQDPGLGLRLIYFSYDVKMKEKGDIPEGYSVSREKKERFSLILESASTNQTSMYLCAGSSGNQPQHFGDGTRLSIL.